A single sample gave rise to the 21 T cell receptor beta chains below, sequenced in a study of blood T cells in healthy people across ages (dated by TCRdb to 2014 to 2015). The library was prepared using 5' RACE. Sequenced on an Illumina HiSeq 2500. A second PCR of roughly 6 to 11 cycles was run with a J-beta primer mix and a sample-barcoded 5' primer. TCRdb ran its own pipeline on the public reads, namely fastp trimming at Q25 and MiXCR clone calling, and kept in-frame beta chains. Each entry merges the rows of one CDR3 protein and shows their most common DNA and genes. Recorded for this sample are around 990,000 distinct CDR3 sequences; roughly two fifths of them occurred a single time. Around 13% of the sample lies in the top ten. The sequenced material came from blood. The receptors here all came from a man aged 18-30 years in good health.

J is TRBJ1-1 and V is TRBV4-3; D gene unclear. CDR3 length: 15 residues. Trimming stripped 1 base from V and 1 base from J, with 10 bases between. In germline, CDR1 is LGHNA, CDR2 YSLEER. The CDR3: CASSQGSQENTEAFF. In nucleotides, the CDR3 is TGCGCCAGCAGCCAAGGATCCCAGGAGAACACTGAAGCTTTCTTT.

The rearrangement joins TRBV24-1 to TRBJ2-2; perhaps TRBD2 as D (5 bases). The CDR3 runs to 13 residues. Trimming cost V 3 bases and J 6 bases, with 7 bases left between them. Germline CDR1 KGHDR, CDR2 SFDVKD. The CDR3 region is CATSDRRAGELFF. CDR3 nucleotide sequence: TGTGCCACCAGTGATAGGCGGGCCGGGGAGCTGTTTTTT.

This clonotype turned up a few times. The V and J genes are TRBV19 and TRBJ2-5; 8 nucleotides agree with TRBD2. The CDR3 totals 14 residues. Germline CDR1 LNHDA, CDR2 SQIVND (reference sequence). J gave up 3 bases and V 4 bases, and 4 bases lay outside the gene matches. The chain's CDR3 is CASSSGGLEETQYF. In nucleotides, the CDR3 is TGTGCCAGTAGTAGCGGGGGGCTTGAAGAGACCCAGTACTTC.

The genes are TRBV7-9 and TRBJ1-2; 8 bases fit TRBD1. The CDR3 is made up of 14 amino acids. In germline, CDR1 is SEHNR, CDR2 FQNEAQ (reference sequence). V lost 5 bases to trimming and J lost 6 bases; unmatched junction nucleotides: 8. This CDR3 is CASSLRGQEDGYTF. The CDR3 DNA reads TGTGCCAGCAGCCTTAGGGGACAGGAGGATGGCTACACCTTC.

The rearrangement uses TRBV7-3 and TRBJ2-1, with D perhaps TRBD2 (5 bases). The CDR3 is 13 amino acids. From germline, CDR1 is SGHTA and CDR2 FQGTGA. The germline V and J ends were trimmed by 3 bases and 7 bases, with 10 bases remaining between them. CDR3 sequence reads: CASSFNGDNEQFF. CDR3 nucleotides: TGTGCCAGCAGCTTCAACGGGGATAATGAGCAGTTCTTC. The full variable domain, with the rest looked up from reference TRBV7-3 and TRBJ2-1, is GAGVSQTPSNKVTEKGKYVELRCDPISGHTALYWYRQSLGQGPEFLIYFQGTGAADDSGLPNDRFFAVRPEGSVSTLKIQRTERGDSAVYLCASSFNGDNEQFFGPGTRLTVL.

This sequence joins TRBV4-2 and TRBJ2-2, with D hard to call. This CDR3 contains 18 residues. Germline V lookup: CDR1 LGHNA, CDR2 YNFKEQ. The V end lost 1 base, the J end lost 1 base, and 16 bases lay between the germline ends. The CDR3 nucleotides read TGTGCCAGCAGCCAAGTTGGTTTTGTGGCTAAGAACACCGGGGAGCTGTTTTTT. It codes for CASSQVGFVAKNTGELFF.

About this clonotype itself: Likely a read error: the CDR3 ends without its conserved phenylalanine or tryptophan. The chain's CDR3 is CASSRDRVETQYL. In DNA, the CDR3 is TGCGCCAGCAGCCGCGACAGGGTTGAGACCCAGTACCTC. The chain combines TRBV4-1 with TRBJ2-5; 7 positions agree with TRBD1. The trim removed 4 bases at V and 5 bases at J, leaving 4 bases unmatched. CDR3 length: 13 amino acids. CDR1 MGHRA and CDR2 YSYEKL come from the germline V gene.

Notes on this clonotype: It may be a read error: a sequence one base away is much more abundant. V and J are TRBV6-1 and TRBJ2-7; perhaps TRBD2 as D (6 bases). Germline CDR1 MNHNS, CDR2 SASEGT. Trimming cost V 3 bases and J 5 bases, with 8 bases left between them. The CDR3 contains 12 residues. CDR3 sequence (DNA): TGTGCCAGCAGTGACCCGGGGGACGAGCAGTACTTC. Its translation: CASSDPGDEQYF.

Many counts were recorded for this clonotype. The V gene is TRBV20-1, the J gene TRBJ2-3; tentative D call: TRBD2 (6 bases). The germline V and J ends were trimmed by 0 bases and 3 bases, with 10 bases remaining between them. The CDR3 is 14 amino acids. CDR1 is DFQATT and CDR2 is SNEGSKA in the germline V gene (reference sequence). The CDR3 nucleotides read TGCAGTGCTAGAGAACCAGGGAGGACAGATACGCAGTATTTT. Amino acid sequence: CSAREPGRTDTQYF.

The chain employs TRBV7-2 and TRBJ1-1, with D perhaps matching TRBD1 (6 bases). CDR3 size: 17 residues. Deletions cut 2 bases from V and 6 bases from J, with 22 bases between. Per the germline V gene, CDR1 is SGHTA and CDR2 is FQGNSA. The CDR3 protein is CASSLYRSGQGIPEAFF. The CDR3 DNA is TGTGCCAGCAGCTTATATCGGTCTGGGCAGGGGATACCTGAAGCTTTCTTT.

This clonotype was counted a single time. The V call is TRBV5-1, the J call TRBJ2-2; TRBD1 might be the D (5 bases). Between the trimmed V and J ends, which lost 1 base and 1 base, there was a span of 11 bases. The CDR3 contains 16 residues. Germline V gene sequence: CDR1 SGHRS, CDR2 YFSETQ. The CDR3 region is CASSLRPGWNTGELFF. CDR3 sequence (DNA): TGCGCCAGCAGCTTGCGTCCAGGGTGGAACACCGGGGAGCTGTTTTTT.

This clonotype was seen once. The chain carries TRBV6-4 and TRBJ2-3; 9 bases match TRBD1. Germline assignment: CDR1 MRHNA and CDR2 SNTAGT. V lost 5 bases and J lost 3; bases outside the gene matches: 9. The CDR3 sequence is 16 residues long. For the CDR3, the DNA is TGTGCCAGCAGTTCCGGGACAGGGTGGTTGACAGATACGCAGTATTTT. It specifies CASSSGTGWLTDTQYF.

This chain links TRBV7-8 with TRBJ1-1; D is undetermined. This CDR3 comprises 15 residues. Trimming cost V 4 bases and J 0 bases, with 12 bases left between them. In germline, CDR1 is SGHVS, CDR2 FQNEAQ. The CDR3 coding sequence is TGTGCCAGCAGCTCGCGATCGGTAATGAACACTGAAGCTTTCTTT. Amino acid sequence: CASSSRSVMNTEAFF.

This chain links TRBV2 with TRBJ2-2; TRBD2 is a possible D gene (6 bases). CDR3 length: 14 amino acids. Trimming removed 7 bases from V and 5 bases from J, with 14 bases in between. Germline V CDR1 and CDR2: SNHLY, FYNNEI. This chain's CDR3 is CASTPGGGTGELFF. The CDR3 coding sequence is TGTGCCAGCACTCCCGGGGGTGGTACCGGGGAGCTGTTTTTT.

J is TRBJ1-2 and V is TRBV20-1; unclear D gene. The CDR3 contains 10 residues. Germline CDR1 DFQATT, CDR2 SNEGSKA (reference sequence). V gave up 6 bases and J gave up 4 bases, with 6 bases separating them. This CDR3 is CSAAPYGYTF. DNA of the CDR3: TGCAGTGCCGCCCCCTATGGCTACACCTTC.

The CDR3 is CASSYRPSSQPQHF. The CDR3 DNA reads as TGTGCCAGCAGTTACCGACCTAGTTCTCAGCCCCAGCATTTT. The V call is TRBV6-6, the J call TRBJ1-5; no reliable D call. This CDR3 contains 14 residues. Trimming took off 2 bases at V and 6 bases at J, with 11 bases between the two ends. CDR1 is MNHNY, CDR2 SVGAGI, per germline (reference sequence).

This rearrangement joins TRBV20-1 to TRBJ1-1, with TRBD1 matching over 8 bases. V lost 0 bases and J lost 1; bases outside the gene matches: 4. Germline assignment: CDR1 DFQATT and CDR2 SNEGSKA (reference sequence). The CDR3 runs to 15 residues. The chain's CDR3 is CSARDPGQANTEAFF. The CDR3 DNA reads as TGCAGTGCTAGAGATCCGGGACAGGCGAACACTGAAGCTTTCTTT.

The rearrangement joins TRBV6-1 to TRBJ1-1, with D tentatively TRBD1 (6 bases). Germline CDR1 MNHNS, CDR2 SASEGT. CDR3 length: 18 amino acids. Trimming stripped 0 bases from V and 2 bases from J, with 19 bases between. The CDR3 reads CASSEAHPGEEGNTEAFF. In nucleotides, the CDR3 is TGTGCCAGCAGTGAAGCGCACCCAGGGGAGGAGGGAAACACTGAAGCTTTCTTT.

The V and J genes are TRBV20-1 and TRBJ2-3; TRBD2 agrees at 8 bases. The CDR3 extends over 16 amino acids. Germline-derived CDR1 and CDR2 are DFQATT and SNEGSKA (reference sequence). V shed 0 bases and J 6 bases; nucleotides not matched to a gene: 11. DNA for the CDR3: TGCAGTGCTAGAGAGATAACTAGCGGTCCAATGGATACGCAGTATTTT. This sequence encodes CSAREITSGPMDTQYF.

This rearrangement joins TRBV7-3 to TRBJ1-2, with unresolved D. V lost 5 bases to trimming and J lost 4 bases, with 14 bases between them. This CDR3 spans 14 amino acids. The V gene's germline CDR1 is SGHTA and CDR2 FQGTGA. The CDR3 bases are TGTGCCAGCAGCGGACGGGAGGCCCTCTATGGCTACACCTTC. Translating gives CASSGREALYGYTF.

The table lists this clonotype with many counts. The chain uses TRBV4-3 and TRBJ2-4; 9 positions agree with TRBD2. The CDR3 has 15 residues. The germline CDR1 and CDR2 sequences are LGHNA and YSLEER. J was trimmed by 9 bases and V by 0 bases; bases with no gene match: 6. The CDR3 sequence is CASSQDSGGQGIQYF. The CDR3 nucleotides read TGCGCCAGCAGCCAAGATAGCGGGGGCCAAGGCATTCAGTACTTC.